This T cell receptor beta chain was observed in a study of early T cells in non-severe SARS-CoV-2 infection. Looking at the study overall: Chains were unpaired, as sequencing was done on bulk RNA from unsorted whole blood. General observations from the study: Reliance on VDJdb matching favored anti-spike CD8 responses; private and CD4 specificities were missed.

The protocol attached unique molecular identifiers to individual cDNA molecules. MiXCR was run by TCRdb on the 5' RACE reads, yielding one entry per CDR3 protein. Altogether roughly 80,000 distinct CDR3 sequences are present, around 15% being singletons, with the ten largest covering 3%. This CDR3 has 14 amino acids. CDR1 and CDR2 from the germline V gene are MDHEN and SYDVKM. V dropped 3 bases and J dropped 5 bases, with 11 bases sitting between them. This clonotype was found a few times. Its antigen is not known. The chain carries TRBV28 and TRBJ1-5, with D possibly being TRBD1 (6 bases). The receptor comes from an adult who was a healthcare worker with PCR-confirmed SARS-CoV-2 infection or an uninfected control (not recorded which). The sequencing input was whole blood. This CDR3 is CASSFEGGYQPQHF. CDR3 DNA: TGTGCCAGCAGTTTCGAGGGGGGGTATCAGCCCCAGCATTTT.